This TCR beta chain was observed in a study of blood T cell repertoires in COVID-19. Germline CDR1 is SGHRS and CDR2 is YFSETQ. The CDR3 extends over 14 amino acids. Trimming cost V 0 bases and J 10 bases, with 17 bases left between them. Repertoires were generated with immunoSEQ multiplex PCR, while TCRdb's copy carries only in-frame clones and drops some. Here the sample spans roughly 150,000 clones, roughly 85% being singletons. The specimen sequenced was peripheral blood. This TCR was recovered from a woman of 80 years or more with active or convalescent COVID-19. This chain links TRBV5-1 with TRBJ2-7; weak D call: TRBD1 (6 bases). The CDR3 reads CASSLGLDPRGQYF. The CDR3 DNA is TGCGCCAGCAGCTTGGGTTTAGATCCCAGGGGCCAGTACTTC.